The next 27 T cell receptor beta chains were all read from a single sample in a study of blood T cell repertoires in COVID-19. Measured with immunoSEQ multiplex PCR; TCRdb has only the in-frame clones, and not every one. The table records 150,000 to 200,000 clones, over 70% of them present only once. Sequencing was done on a sample of peripheral blood. The receptor source for this set is a man between 60 and 70 years old with active or convalescent COVID-19.

The CDR3 spells CATSERDTEAFF. As DNA, the CDR3 is TGTGCCACCAGTGAGCGGGACACTGAAGCTTTCTTT. The V call is TRBV24-1, the J call TRBJ1-1, with unresolved D. Trimming shortened V by 4 bases and J by 3 bases, and 5 bases separated the two germline ends. The CDR3 contains 12 residues. The germline gives CDR1 KGHDR, CDR2 SFDVKD.

This chain joins TRBV30 and TRBJ2-7; no firm D call. The CDR3 extends over 13 amino acids. In germline, CDR1 is GTSNPN, CDR2 SVGIG (reference sequence). V lost 7 bases and J 2 bases, leaving 15 bases between the germline ends. CDR3 nucleotides: TGTGCCTCCGAGGATATCTGCCCCTACGAGCAGTACTTC. Its protein is CASEDICPYEQYF.

This clone is a singleton in its sample. The V and J genes are TRBV5-6 and TRBJ2-7; 8 bases match TRBD2. Germline trimming cut 4 bases from V and 2 bases from J; bases unmatched to any gene: 5. The CDR3 sequence is 14 residues long. Germline loops: CDR1 SGHDT, CDR2 YYEEEE. The CDR3 loop reads CASSPTGRAYEQYF. The CDR3 nucleotides are TGTGCCAGCAGCCCCACCGGGAGGGCCTACGAGCAGTACTTC.

The chain is built from TRBV9 and TRBJ2-7, with TRBD2 identical over 7 bases. With 2 bases clipped from V and 5 bases from J, the junction kept 7 bases outside the gene matches. This CDR3 spans 14 amino acids. CDR1 and CDR2 from the germline V gene are SGDLS and YYNGEE. In DNA form, the CDR3 reads TGTGCCAGCAGCGTTGGCGGGAGAATGAACGAGCAGTACTTC. It specifies CASSVGGRMNEQYF.

As concerns this clone: This specimen includes other DNA sequences encoding the same CDR3. The chain uses TRBV27 and TRBJ2-1, with 10 nucleotides matching TRBD2. J was trimmed by 2 bases and V by 2 bases; bases with no gene match: 0. The length of the CDR3 is 15 residues. Per the germline V gene, CDR1 is MNHEY and CDR2 is SMNVEV (reference sequence). CDR3 amino acids: CASSLLAGAYNEQFF. CDR3 coding DNA: TGTGCCAGCAGTTTACTAGCGGGAGCCTACAATGAGCAGTTCTTC.

This chain connects TRBV28 to TRBJ2-2, with 8 bases that match TRBD2. The germline CDR1 and CDR2 sequences are MDHEN and SYDVKM. This CDR3 has 15 residues. The ends lost 6 bases at V and 2 bases at J; junction bases unmatched: 5. CDR3 sequence reads: CASRGGLENTGELFF. Written as DNA, the CDR3 is TGTGCCAGCAGGGGGGGACTAGAAAACACCGGGGAGCTGTTTTTT.

The chain combines TRBV27 with TRBJ2-6; no reliable D call. The V end lost 4 bases, the J end lost 0 bases, and 4 bases lay between the germline ends. Germline CDR1 MNHEY, CDR2 SMNVEV (reference sequence). The length of the CDR3 is 14 residues. This CDR3 is CASSYSSGANVLTF. The CDR3 nucleotides read TGTGCCAGCAGTTATAGCTCTGGGGCCAACGTCCTGACTTTC.

The V gene is TRBV10-2, the J gene TRBJ2-7, with TRBD1 as a possible D gene (5 bases). Trimming removed 8 bases at V and 10 bases at J, with 12 bases between. CDR1 is WSHSY and CDR2 is SAAADI in the germline V gene. The CDR3 consists of 10 residues. As DNA, the CDR3 is TGCGCCAGCGGAGAGCAGGGACAGTACTTC. Its translation: CASGEQGQYF.

The chain is built from TRBV7-9 and TRBJ1-2; TRBD1 aligns across 7 bases. V lost 2 bases, J lost 8 bases, and 17 bases stayed unmatched. CDR3 length: 17 residues. Germline V gene lookup returns CDR1 SEHNR and CDR2 FQNEAQ (reference sequence). Written as DNA, the CDR3 is TGTGCCAGCAGCTTATTCGGGACAGAATTGATTCCTTACGGCTACACCTTC. Encoded protein: CASSLFGTELIPYGYTF.

V usage is TRBV5-1 and J usage is TRBJ2-7, with 13 bases aligning to TRBD2. This CDR3 spans 15 amino acids. Germline V lookup: CDR1 SGHRS, CDR2 YFSETQ. The V segment lost 0 bases and the J segment 3 bases; nucleotides outside the gene matches: 0. CDR3 amino acids: CASSLGTSGSYEQYF. Here the CDR3 DNA reads TGCGCCAGCAGCTTGGGGACTAGCGGGAGCTACGAGCAGTACTTC.

The chain couples TRBV7-2 to TRBJ2-7, with D uncertain. From germline, CDR1 is SGHTA and CDR2 FQGNSA. Trimming removed 2 bases at V and 10 bases at J, with 9 bases between. This CDR3 has 11 residues. The CDR3 reads CASSLSAAQYF. The CDR3 region has the DNA TGTGCCAGCAGCTTAAGCGCAGCACAGTACTTC.

On this clone: Other DNA sequences within the sample encode an identical CDR3. J is TRBJ2-7 and V is TRBV7-2, with a possible D match to TRBD1 (6 bases). Trimming cost V 1 base and J 3 bases, with 7 bases left between them. Per the germline V gene, CDR1 is SGHTA and CDR2 is FQGNSA. The CDR3 contains 13 residues. Here the CDR3 DNA reads TGTGCCAGCAGCTTAGAACAGGGCTACGAGCAGTACTTC. Its translation: CASSLEQGYEQYF. The complete variable domain, with remaining parts taken from reference TRBV7-2 and TRBJ2-7, reads GAGVSQSPSNKVTEKGKDVELRCDPISGHTALYWYRQSLGQGLEFLIYFQGNSAPDKSGLPSDRFSAERTGGSVSTLTIQRTQQEDSAVYLCASSLEQGYEQYFGPGTRLTVT.

V and J are TRBV7-2 and TRBJ2-5, with D perhaps matching TRBD2 (5 bases). V lost 5 bases, J lost 5 bases, and 12 bases lay in between. The CDR3 runs to 13 residues. Germline-derived CDR1 and CDR2 are SGHTA and FQGNSA. The CDR3 DNA sequence: TGTGCCAGCAGCACGCGGACGGGGGAGACCCAGTACTTC. This gives the protein CASSTRTGETQYF.

The chain recombines TRBV5-4 with TRBJ1-6; D call uncertain. Looked up from germline, CDR1 is SGHNT and CDR2 is YYREEE (reference sequence). The CDR3 contains 12 residues. V lost 0 bases and J 14 bases, leaving 9 bases between the germline ends. The CDR3 bases are TGTGCCAGCAGCTTGGACCGGGAAACCCTCCACTTT. Amino acids: CASSLDRETLHF.

V and J are TRBV10-3 and TRBJ2-1; the match to TRBD2 covers 7 bases. CDR1 ENHRY and CDR2 SYGVKD come from the germline V gene. Germline trimming cut 8 bases from V and 2 bases from J; bases unmatched to any gene: 3. The CDR3 has 13 amino acids. CDR3 sequence reads: CAIQAGTYNEQFF. In DNA form, the CDR3 reads TGTGCCATCCAAGCGGGGACCTACAATGAGCAGTTCTTC.

The chain uses TRBV28 and TRBJ2-1, with 8 bases that match TRBD2. CDR3 length: 14 residues. The ends lost 3 bases at V and 7 bases at J; junction bases unmatched: 5. Germline V gene data show CDR1 as MDHEN and CDR2 as SYDVKM. CDR3 residues: CASSFQGLVNEQFF. The CDR3 nucleotides read TGTGCCAGCAGTTTCCAGGGACTAGTGAATGAGCAGTTCTTC.

The chain links TRBV5-6 to TRBJ2-3, with 11 bases lining up with TRBD2. The CDR3 runs 18 residues. The germline V gene encodes CDR1 SGHDT and CDR2 YYEEEE. Trimming took 0 bases from V and 2 from J; bases not matched to a gene: 8. CDR3 loop: CASSLVSGRATATDTQYF. Written as DNA, the CDR3 is TGTGCCAGCAGCTTGGTTAGCGGGAGGGCCACGGCCACAGATACGCAGTATTTT.

A remark on this clone: A much larger clone lies one base from this, so it may be a read error. V is TRBV7-2 and J is TRBJ2-7; D might be TRBD2 (5 bases). The CDR3 extends over 12 amino acids. Germline V CDR1 and CDR2: SGHTA, FQGNSA. V lost 5 bases, J lost 0 bases, and 5 bases lay in between. The CDR3 DNA reads TGTGCCAGCAGCGGGAGCTCCTACGAGCAGTACTTC. Translated, it gives CASSGSSYEQYF.

The chain combines TRBV6-1 with TRBJ2-2; 8 bases agree with TRBD2. V shed 6 bases and J 6 bases; nucleotides not matched to a gene: 6. From germline, CDR1 is MNHNS and CDR2 SASEGT. CDR3 length equals 14 residues. This CDR3 reads CASRPAGAAGELFF. The CDR3 DNA sequence: TGTGCCAGCAGACCAGCGGGAGCGGCCGGGGAGCTGTTTTTT.

V and J are TRBV7-8 and TRBJ2-7; D might be TRBD1 (5 bases). Germline assignment: CDR1 SGHVS and CDR2 FQNEAQ. Trimming stripped 5 bases from V and 5 bases from J, with 10 bases between. The CDR3 loop spans 12 amino acids. In DNA, the CDR3 is TGTGCCAGCAGCCTGTCAGGGAACGAGCAGTACTTC. As protein: CASSLSGNEQYF. Full variable domain (remainder filled in from reference TRBV7-8 and TRBJ2-7): GAGVSQSPRYKVAKRGQDVALRCDPISGHVSLFWYQQALGQGPEFLTYFQNEAQLDKSGLPSDRFFAERPEGSVSTLKIQRTQQEDSAVYLCASSLSGNEQYFGPGTRLTVT.

The chain has TRBV12-1 and TRBJ2-5; the table's D gene call, TRBD1, was not cross checked with the DNA. TRBV12-1 counts as a pseudogene. The CDR3 length is 18 residues. CDR3 sequence: CASSPRQGVSSGTETQYF. CDR3 bases: TGTGCCAGCAGCCCCCGACAGGGGGTTTCAAGCGGGACGGAGACCCAGTACTTC.

This clone showed up just once. The chain is built from TRBV2 and TRBJ2-7; 9 bases align to TRBD2. CDR1 is SNHLY, CDR2 FYNNEI, per germline. The CDR3 consists of 15 residues. The junction had 8 bases not matched to a gene; V was cut back by 4 bases and J by 4 bases. CDR3 protein: CASSGLAGGVYEQYF. Written as DNA, the CDR3 is TGTGCCAGCAGTGGTTTGGCGGGAGGGGTGTACGAGCAGTACTTC.

The chain uses TRBV30 and TRBJ1-5; 8 bases map to TRBD1. There are 13 residues in the CDR3. Germline values: CDR1 GTSNPN, CDR2 SVGIG (reference sequence). Trimming cost V 0 bases and J 5 bases; bases outside gene matches: 0. CDR3 nucleotide sequence: TGTGCCTGGAGTGTACAGGGGGATCAGCCCCAGCATTTT. Protein: CAWSVQGDQPQHF.

J is TRBJ1-6 and V is TRBV5-5; D not certain. There are 15 residues in the CDR3. V lost 2 bases and J lost 4, with 10 bases in between. Looked up from germline, CDR1 is SGHKS and CDR2 is YYEKEE (reference sequence). CDR3 loop: CASSFSPGYNSPLHF. The CDR3 DNA reads TGTGCCAGCAGCTTTTCGCCGGGGTATAATTCACCCCTCCACTTT.

The J gene is TRBJ1-2, the V gene TRBV3-1 (or the pseudogene TRBV3-2), with unresolved D. Germline loops: CDR1 LGHDT, CDR2 YNNKEL (reference sequence). This CDR3 spans 12 amino acids. V lost 4 bases and J lost 5, with 8 bases in between. Here the CDR3 reads CASSPEGYGYTF. DNA for the CDR3: TGTGCCAGCAGCCCCGAGGGATATGGCTACACCTTC.

This clone has only a few counts. This chain links TRBV28 with TRBJ2-7; D gene unclear. The length of the CDR3 is 11 residues. V was clipped by 1 base and J by 8 bases, with 6 bases between them. Germline V gene lookup returns CDR1 MDHEN and CDR2 SYDVKM. CDR3 in DNA: TGTGCCAGCAGTTTATCGGAGAAGCAGTACTTC. This translates into CASSLSEKQYF.

This clone counts as medium-sized. The chain couples TRBV6-5 to TRBJ2-7; 12 bases fit TRBD2. The CDR3 totals 15 residues. Unmatched junction bases numbered 6, after V lost 6 bases and J lost 3 bases. Germline assignment: CDR1 MNHEY and CDR2 SVGAGI. CDR3 nucleotide sequence: TGTGCCAGCAGGCGGACTAGCGGGGTCTTCTACGAGCAGTACTTC. It translates to CASRRTSGVFYEQYF.